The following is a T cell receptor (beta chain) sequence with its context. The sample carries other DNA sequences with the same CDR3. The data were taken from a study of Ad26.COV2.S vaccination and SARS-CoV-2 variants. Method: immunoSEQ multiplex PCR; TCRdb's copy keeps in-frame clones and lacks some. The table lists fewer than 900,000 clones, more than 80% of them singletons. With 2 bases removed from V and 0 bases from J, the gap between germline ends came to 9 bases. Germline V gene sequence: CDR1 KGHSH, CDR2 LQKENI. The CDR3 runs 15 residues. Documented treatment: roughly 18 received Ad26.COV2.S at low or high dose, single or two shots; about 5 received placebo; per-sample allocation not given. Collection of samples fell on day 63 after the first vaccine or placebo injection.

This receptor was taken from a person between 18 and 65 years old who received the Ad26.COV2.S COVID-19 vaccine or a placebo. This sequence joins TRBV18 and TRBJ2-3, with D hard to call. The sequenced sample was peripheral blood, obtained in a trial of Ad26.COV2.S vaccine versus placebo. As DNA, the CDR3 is TGTGCCAGCTCACCAGCGGAAACTAGCACAGATACGCAGTATTTT. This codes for CASSPAETSTDTQYF.